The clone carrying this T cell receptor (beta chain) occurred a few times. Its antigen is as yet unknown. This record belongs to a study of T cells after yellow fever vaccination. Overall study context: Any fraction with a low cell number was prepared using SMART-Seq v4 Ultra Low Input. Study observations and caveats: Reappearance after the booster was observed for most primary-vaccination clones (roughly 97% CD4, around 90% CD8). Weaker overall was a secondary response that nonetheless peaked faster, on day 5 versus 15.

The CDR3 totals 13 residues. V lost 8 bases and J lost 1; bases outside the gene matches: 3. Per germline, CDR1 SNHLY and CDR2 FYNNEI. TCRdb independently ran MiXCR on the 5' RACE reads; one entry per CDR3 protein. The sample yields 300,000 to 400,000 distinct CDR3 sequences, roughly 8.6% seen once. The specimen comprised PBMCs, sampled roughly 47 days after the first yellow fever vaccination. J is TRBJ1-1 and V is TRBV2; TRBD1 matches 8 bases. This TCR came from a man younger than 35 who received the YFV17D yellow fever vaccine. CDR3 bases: TGTGCCAGCGGACAGGGTGAGAACACTGAAGCTTTCTTT. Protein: CASGQGENTEAFF.